This T cell receptor (beta chain) was sequenced for a study of human T cells and chemical hapten exposure. Study background: Sensitization applied 2% DPC to approximately 2 cm by approximately 2 cm of upper inner arm skin. Largely, small differences in pooled library volume made per-sample TCR yields vary.

Stated time point: pre-sensitization, week 0. Treatment denoted: therapeutic diphenylcyclopropenone sensitization with weekly scalp DPC. In the original analysis: Sample-level TCR yields exhibited a median of about 91,000, with a range of roughly 23,224 to 700,000. TCRdb re-called the RACE reads with MiXCR, one entry per CDR3 protein. TCRdb, not the original authors, processed these V and J calls. The sample includes roughly 250,000 distinct CDR3 sequences, about 9.4% of them seen just once. This clonotype was detected ten times or more. Trimming took 4 bases from V and 6 from J, leaving 17 bases between them. There are 15 residues in the CDR3.

The V call is TRBV12-3 or TRBV12-4, the J call TRBJ2-3, with a possible D match to TRBD1 (6 bases). The origin of this receptor is a woman in her thirties or forties with alopecia areata. Some clones in this sample may be carry-over from other donors' samples. This specimen was whole blood, taken in connection with sensitization to the hapten diphenylcyclopropenone (DPC). The CDR3 DNA follows: TGTGCCAGCAGTTCCGACAGGTTTACAACCGATACGCAGTATTTT. Translated, it gives CASSSDRFTTDTQYF.